These 16 T cell receptor beta chains were all obtained from the same sample, sequenced in a study of beta chain bispecific antibodies for T cell cancers (dated by TCRdb to 2020 to 2022). Library generation was performed with 5' RACE. Sequencing took place on an Illumina MiSeq. Through fastp at Q25 and MiXCR, TCRdb rebuilt clones from the public reads, retaining in-frame beta chains. Entries that share a CDR3 protein sequence are merged under the most common genes and DNA. This sample has about 20,000 distinct CDR3 sequences in its table, and 2% to 2.5% of those were observed once. The top ten clones comprise more than 4.5% of the sample. The antigens for these receptors are not known. The sample's treatment or condition label, decoded: alpha-V12: anti-TRBV12 scFv linked to anti-CD3 scFv. T cells were expanded from blood mononuclear cells for around three days using either anti-CD3 antibody OKT3 or CD3/CD28 Dynabeads.

Study-wide findings and limitations: Relative to anti-CD19, the TRBV12-3 share of total TRBV signal was reduced by approximately 99% after anti-TRBV12 exposure, whereas a nonsignificant less than 45% decrease was observed for TRBV12-4. Leukemia cell line cells were mixed with normal T cells in each sequenced sample, and most of the targeted TRBV signal was derived from the leukemia cells rather than from the normal T cells.

The sample consisted of healthy donor T cells cultured with leukemia cells, taken from a culture containing a bispecific antibody targeting TCR Vbeta12. Source of these receptors: a human donor in good health. Some clones in this sample may be carry-over from other donors' samples.

In this sample, this clonotype turned up many times. This chain joins TRBV5-5 and TRBJ1-1; TRBD1 might be the D (6 bases). Germline CDR1 and CDR2: SGHKS and YYEKEE (reference sequence). V was clipped by 0 bases and J by 0 bases, with 9 bases between them. CDR3 length equals 15 residues. CDR3 sequence (DNA): TGTGCCAGCAGCTTGGGTTGGGGGCTGAACACTGAAGCTTTCTTT. It yields the protein CASSLGWGLNTEAFF.

This clonotype was counted many times. The V call is TRBV11-2, the J call TRBJ2-1; 8 bases map to TRBD2. This CDR3 contains 14 residues. Per the germline V gene, CDR1 is SGHAT and CDR2 is FQNNGV. J gave up 9 bases and V 5 bases, and 9 bases lay outside the gene matches. The CDR3 DNA reads TGTGCCAGCAGCCCCCCACTAGCGGACGGTGAGCAGTTCTTC. This gives the protein CASSPPLADGEQFF.

In its sample, this clonotype was seen many times. The chain combines TRBV4-1 with TRBJ1-1; 7 positions match TRBD1. V dropped 0 bases and J dropped 3; count of bases not matched to a gene: 4. This CDR3 comprises 15 residues. CDR1 and CDR2 (germline): MGHRA, YSYEKL. CDR3: CASSQDQGGYTEAFF. In nucleotides, the CDR3 is TGCGCCAGCAGCCAAGATCAGGGGGGATACACTGAAGCTTTCTTT.

There are many counts of this clonotype. The J gene is TRBJ2-1, the V gene TRBV20-1, with 11 bases identical to TRBD2. Germline V CDR1 and CDR2: DFQATT, SNEGSKA (reference sequence). The V segment lost 0 bases and the J segment 7 bases; nucleotides outside the gene matches: 8. The CDR3 runs 16 residues. CDR3 protein: CSAREEPSGGWNEQFF. The CDR3 nucleotides are TGCAGTGCTAGAGAGGAACCTAGCGGGGGGTGGAATGAGCAGTTCTTC.

This clonotype was observed many times. The chain employs TRBV11-2 and TRBJ2-1, with D possibly matching TRBD2 (6 bases). This CDR3 spans 17 amino acids. V was pared by 1 base and J by 8 bases, with 21 bases between. Germline V CDR1 and CDR2: SGHAT, FQNNGV. CDR3 DNA sequence: TGTGCCAGCAGCTTAGTCGTTATTCGGCGGGGTTGGGATGAGCAGTTCTTC. The encoded protein is CASSLVVIRRGWDEQFF.

This clonotype occurred many times. J is TRBJ2-3 and V is TRBV2; D possibly matches TRBD1 or TRBD2 (5 bases each). V gave up 5 bases and J gave up 1 base, with 13 bases separating them. Looked up from germline, CDR1 is SNHLY and CDR2 is FYNNEI. This CDR3 is 15 amino acids long. CDR3 residues: CASSYRGTGTDTQYF. The CDR3 nucleotides are TGTGCCAGCAGTTACCGTGGGACGGGCACAGATACGCAGTATTTT.

This clonotype has a count of ten or more. J is TRBJ2-7 and V is TRBV5-6, with D perhaps TRBD2 (5 bases). In germline, CDR1 is SGHDT, CDR2 YYEEEE. The CDR3 is 11 residues long. Trimming removed 7 bases from V and 6 bases from J, with 11 bases in between. Here the CDR3 reads CASEGSREQYF. The CDR3 coding sequence is TGTGCCAGCGAAGGGAGCCGCGAGCAGTACTTC.

This clonotype occurred many times. The chain carries TRBV3-1 and TRBJ1-1; D is unresolved. Germline CDR1 and CDR2: LGHDT and YNNKEL (reference sequence). This CDR3 is 12 amino acids long. The V and J ends lost 0 bases and 5 bases respectively, with 4 bases between them. In nucleotides, the CDR3 is TGTGCCAGCAGCCAAGATTTTACTGAAGCTTTCTTT. Translating gives CASSQDFTEAFF. Together with reference TRBV3-1 and TRBJ1-1, the CDR3 gives the full variable domain: DTAVSQTPKYLVTQMGNDKSIKCEQNLGHDTMYWYKQDSKKFLKIMFSYNNKELIINETVPNRFSPKSPDKAHLNLHINSLELGDSAVYFCASSQDFTEAFFGQGTRLTVV.

This clonotype is labeled medium-sized. The chain is built from TRBV25-1 and TRBJ2-5; either TRBD1 or TRBD2 may supply D (5 bases each). The CDR3 is 14 residues long. The V end lost 1 base, the J end lost 2 bases, and 8 bases lay between the germline ends. Germline assignment: CDR1 MGHDK and CDR2 SYGVNS. CDR3 sequence (DNA): TGTGCCAGCAGTGAATGGGGGAGACAAGAGACCCAGTACTTC. Protein sequence: CASSEWGRQETQYF.

In its sample, this clonotype is medium-sized. The rearrangement uses TRBV2 and TRBJ2-7; 7 nucleotides match TRBD1. V shed 4 bases, J shed 2 bases, and the junction held 2 bases outside the gene matches. The CDR3 runs 13 residues. Germline assignment: CDR1 SNHLY and CDR2 FYNNEI. CDR3 nucleotides: TGTGCCAGCAGTGGGGACAGCACCTACGAGCAGTACTTC. Encoded protein: CASSGDSTYEQYF.

This clonotype appeared many times. The chain links TRBV6-2 or TRBV6-3 to TRBJ2-1, with TRBD2 as a possible D gene (5 bases). This CDR3 has 15 amino acids. The germline CDR1 and CDR2 sequences are MNHEY and SVGEGT. Trimming took 0 bases from V and 6 from J, leaving 12 bases between them. CDR3 coding DNA: TGTGCCAGCAGTTACTCGAATTACGGAGGCAATGAGCAGTTCTTC. This sequence encodes CASSYSNYGGNEQFF.

This clonotype was detected ten times or more. The genes are TRBV7-2 and TRBJ2-7, with 10 positions matching TRBD2. The junction had 4 bases not matched to a gene; V was cut back by 2 bases and J by 6 bases. The CDR3 has 14 residues. The V gene's germline CDR1 is SGHTA and CDR2 FQGNSA. CDR3 protein: CASSLSGGAPEQYF. The DNA of the CDR3 is TGTGCCAGCAGCTTAAGCGGGGGGGCCCCCGAGCAGTACTTC.

The V call is TRBV9, the J call TRBJ2-1; D is uncertain. Germline V gives CDR1 SGDLS, CDR2 YYNGEE. CDR3 size: 17 residues. Trimming left V 0 bases short and J 0 bases short, with 13 bases between. The CDR3 DNA follows: TGTGCCAGCAGCGTAGTTCCGATTACCCTCTCCTACAATGAGCAGTTCTTC. Amino acids: CASSVVPITLSYNEQFF.

In this sample, this clonotype turned up many times. This sequence joins TRBV2 and TRBJ2-3; 7 positions agree with TRBD1. CDR3 length equals 14 residues. Germline loops: CDR1 SNHLY, CDR2 FYNNEI. The V and J ends lost 3 bases and 0 bases, in that order; junction bases with no gene match: 0. This CDR3 reads CASSDRGSTDTQYF. DNA for the CDR3: TGTGCCAGCAGTGACAGGGGGAGCACAGATACGCAGTATTTT.

This clonotype was recorded many times. The chain uses TRBV6-5 and TRBJ2-7; the D is unclear. The CDR3 is made up of 13 amino acids. Trimming removed 2 bases at V and 7 bases at J, with 12 bases between. The germline V gene has CDR1 MNHEY and CDR2 SVGAGI. CDR3 DNA: TGTGCCAGCAGTTACACCTCGGCACGAGAGCAGTACTTC. The encoded protein is CASSYTSAREQYF.

There are many counts of this clonotype. The rearrangement uses TRBV28 and TRBJ2-3; no reliable D call. Germline CDR1 is MDHEN and CDR2 is SYDVKM. CDR3 length equals 14 residues. Between the trimmed V and J ends, which lost 8 bases and 2 bases, there was a span of 14 bases. The CDR3 sequence is CASSVAWLTDTQYF. The CDR3 region has the DNA TGTGCCAGCTCCGTCGCGTGGCTCACAGATACGCAGTATTTT.